The subject of this entry is one T cell receptor beta chain. The specificity of this receptor is unknown. No per-base quality is available; no much larger clone lies one base away. These data are taken from a study of cytotoxic CD8 clonotypes in ibrutinib-treated CLL (dated by TCRdb to the early 2020s). Describing the broader study: The cohort included approximately 15 treatment-naive and roughly 10 relapsed/refractory patients; about 18 were IGHV unmutated. Longitudinal samples were available for 26 of the 86 trial participants. Samples averaged approximately 260,000 productive templates and some 96,000 productive rearrangements. Cryopreserved peripheral blood mononuclear cells were obtained prior to treatment, at the time of response, and at either disease progression or sustained remission. Samples at response were collected after a median of about 12 months of treatment, with a range of roughly 6 to 36 months. Responses were partial in around 25 patients and complete in 2; after median about 63 months follow-up, about 15 stayed in remission and approximately twelve progressed. Beyond this particular receptor, the publication reports: Sampling times were not matched between patients in sustained remission and patients whose disease was progressing, and lymph node repertoires were not examined. Public clonotypes were found to be uncommon and were observed to contract or remain stable during treatment; the increase in clonality was shown to reflect expansion of private clonotypes at ibrutinib response. At ibrutinib response clonality went up, during sustained remission it held steady, and at progression it dropped back toward baseline. Baseline clonality exceeded that of age-matched healthy donors and correlated strongly with circulating CD8+ T-cell counts.

Each clonotype received, on average, around 10x coverage in deep resolution sequencing performed on a MiSeq, where the target depth lay between 1 in 1 million and 1 in 200,000 T cells. The immunoSEQ hsTCRB Kit was used to generate TCR beta libraries. The original pipeline was this. The data were analyzed with ImmunoSEQ Analyzer and ImmunoSEQ Data Assistant, and V, D and J gene assignments followed IMGT definitions. Clonality, which ranges from 0 to 1, was calculated by subtracting the normalized Shannon entropy of productive rearrangement frequencies from one. Only overrepresented clonotypes making up at least 0.05% of each patient's repertoire were included in the public clonotype analysis. More than ten repertoires from age-matched healthy donors, obtained from immuneACCESS, served as clonality controls. Held by TCRdb, this immuneACCESS table contains in-frame sequences only and omits some clones. Under half of the omission traces to an unresolved V gene where checked; the cause of the rest is unknown. V and J calls and clone size are as listed in that table; D and trimming were resolved from the DNA. The sample table shows 28,000 or so clones, and around three fifths are seen once. 14% of the sample is held by the ten biggest clonotypes.

Sequences MRHNA (CDR1) and SNTAGT (CDR2) are obtained from the germline V gene. The germline V and J ends show losses of 1 base and 7 bases respectively, and no gene match explains 18 bases of the junction. The CDR3, cysteine through phenylalanine, is 19 amino acids long. Just CDR3 DNA is preserved here, 57 bases in frame from base 1. For TCR beta library preparation, roughly 2 micrograms of genomic DNA were extracted from the cryopreserved PBMCs. Longitudinal blood samples from CLL patients on ibrutinib monotherapy were analyzed using high-throughput TCR beta sequencing. The patients took part in an open-label, single-center phase 2 trial of ibrutinib monotherapy.

The chain joins TRBV6-4 to TRBJ1-5; a stretch of 8 junction bases matches TRBD1. This receptor was identified in a human donor with chronic lymphocytic leukemia. Sequencing used PBMCs, obtained before ibrutinib treatment. The DNA is TGTGCCAGCAGTGACTATACAGGGGGACGGAGCCAGAGGAACCAGCCCCAGCATTTT. It translates as CASSDYTGGRSQRNQPQHF.